The rows below give T cell receptor beta chains drawn from one sample of a study of cytomegalovirus exposure and HLA in healthy donors. Produced via immunoSEQ multiplex PCR; TCRdb's table is partial and in-frame only. In the table there are fewer than 85,000 clones, roughly 74% of which are singletons. Sequencing was performed on PBMCs. All receptors come from a man aged 35 to 55 in good health and CMV-seronegative. Each CDR3 is given with its conserved first and last residue. D genes are given only for firm matches. Size is omitted from some rows. Given values are once, few, many or a class for expanded clones.

J gene: TRBJ1-3
D gene: TRBD1
V gene: TRBV5-6
clone size: -
CDR3 protein: CASSAPEGARGNTIYF
CDR3 DNA: TGTGCCAGCAGCGCGCCAGAGGGGGCAAGAGGTAACACCATATATTTT

J gene: TRBJ2-5
D gene: TRBD2
V gene: TRBV15
clone size: -
CDR3 protein: CATSRGVGGGFQETQYF
CDR3 DNA: TGTGCCACCAGCAGAGGAGTTGGGGGGGGTTTCCAAGAGACCCAGTACTTC

J gene: TRBJ2-7
D gene: -
V gene: TRBV6-5
clone size: -
CDR3 protein: CASSRTGKEYEQYF
CDR3 DNA: TGTGCCAGCAGTCGAACAGGGAAAGAGTACGAGCAGTACTTC

J gene: TRBJ1-6
D gene: -
V gene: TRBV19
clone size: -
CDR3 protein: CASTASSYNSPLHF
CDR3 DNA: TGTGCCAGTACCGCGAGCTCCTATAATTCACCCCTCCACTTT

J gene: TRBJ2-2
D gene: -
V gene: TRBV4-1
clone size: few
CDR3 protein: CASSETDRGAGGELFF
CDR3 DNA: TGCGCCAGCAGCGAGACAGATCGGGGGGCCGGGGGGGAGCTGTTTTTT

J gene: TRBJ2-2
D gene: TRBD1
V gene: TRBV5-4
clone size: -
CDR3 protein: CASGPGTANTGELFF
CDR3 DNA: TGTGCCAGCGGACCCGGGACAGCGAACACCGGGGAGCTGTTTTTT

J gene: TRBJ1-1
D gene: -
V gene: TRBV30
clone size: -
CDR3 protein: CAWSVRGRYTEAFF
CDR3 DNA: TGTGCCTGGAGTGTACGGGGAAGGTACACTGAAGCTTTCTTT

J gene: TRBJ1-1
D gene: -
V gene: TRBV11-3
clone size: few
CDR3 protein: CASSLDRGASMNTEAFF
CDR3 DNA: TGTGCCAGCAGCTTAGATCGGGGGGCCTCGATGAACACTGAAGCTTTCTTT

J gene: TRBJ1-2
D gene: -
V gene: TRBV2
clone size: few
CDR3 protein: CASSSQGTNYGYTF
CDR3 DNA: TGTGCCAGCAGCTCACAGGGAACTAACTATGGCTACACCTTC

J gene: TRBJ2-3
D gene: -
V gene: TRBV5-1
clone size: few
CDR3 protein: CASRLEVLADTQYF
CDR3 DNA: TGCGCCTCCCGGTTGGAGGTTTTAGCAGATACGCAGTATTTT

J gene: TRBJ1-5
D gene: TRBD1
V gene: TRBV9
clone size: -
CDR3 protein: CASSAGGYSNQPQHF
CDR3 DNA: TGTGCCAGCAGTGCAGGGGGCTATAGCAATCAGCCCCAGCATTTT